This entry concerns a single TCR beta chain. As yet, its antigen is unknown. The data were taken from a study of cytomegalovirus exposure and HLA in healthy donors. The PCR employed 60 Vbeta primers together with 13 Jbeta primers. Clones were sequenced by immunoSEQ multiplex PCR, and TCRdb holds only the in-frame ones, with some missing. Among roughly 100,000 clones, over 70% were seen once, and the ten largest hold 5.6%. Germline-derived CDR1 and CDR2 are WSHSY and SAAADI. This CDR3 contains 15 residues. V trimming: 3 bases; J trimming: 7 bases; junction bases outside the gene matches: 7. General observations from the study: Previous analysis showed most TCR beta V segments were productive about 90% or about 30% of the time.

Source material: PBMCs. This sequence was found in a male donor in good health and CMV-seronegative. This chain connects TRBV10-2 to TRBJ2-7, with 12 bases matching TRBD1. This CDR3 reads CASSDVGQGAGEQYF. In nucleotides, the CDR3 is TGCGCCAGCAGTGATGTGGGACAGGGGGCAGGGGAGCAGTACTTC.